A single T cell receptor beta chain is shown here with its context. Its antigen remains unidentified. Both 60 Vbeta primers and 13 Jbeta primers went into the PCR. Measured with immunoSEQ multiplex PCR; TCRdb has only the in-frame clones, and not every one. The data show 90,000 to 150,000 clones, over 60% seen once. This entry comes from a study of cytomegalovirus exposure and HLA in healthy donors. For the study at large: Unique TCRs numbering about 85 million, obtained from HLA-typed donors, made up an early data release.

Among the donors, all were healthy bone marrow donors. V gave up 0 bases and J gave up 4 bases; unmatched junction bases: 2. Germline CDR1 is MNHEY and CDR2 is SVGAGI. The CDR3 is made up of 15 amino acids. Findings and limits, study-wide: What was likely a sequencing artifact was a cluster of highly shared sequence variants.

Sample: PBMCs. The genes are TRBV6-5 and TRBJ2-7; 11 nucleotides agree with TRBD2. This TCR was sampled from a woman aged 40 to 50 in good health and CMV-seropositive. The CDR3 reads CASSYSPSGGYEQYF. The CDR3 bases are TGTGCCAGCAGTTACTCACCTAGCGGGGGGTACGAGCAGTACTTC.